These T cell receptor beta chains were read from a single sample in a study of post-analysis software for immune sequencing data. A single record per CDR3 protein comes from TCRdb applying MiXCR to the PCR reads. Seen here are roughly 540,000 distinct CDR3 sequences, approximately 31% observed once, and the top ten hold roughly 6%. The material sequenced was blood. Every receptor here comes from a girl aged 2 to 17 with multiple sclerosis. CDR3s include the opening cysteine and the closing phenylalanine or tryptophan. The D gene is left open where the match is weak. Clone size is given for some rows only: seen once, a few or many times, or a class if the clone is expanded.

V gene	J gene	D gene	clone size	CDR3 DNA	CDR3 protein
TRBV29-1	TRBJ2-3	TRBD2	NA	TGCAGCGTTCTAGGGGGTAGCGGGGGGTATTCAGATACGCAGTATTTT	CSVLGGSGGYSDTQYF
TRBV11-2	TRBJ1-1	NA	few	TGTGCCAGCAGCTTAGATGGGTGGCGCACTGAAGCTTTCTTT	CASSLDGWRTEAFF
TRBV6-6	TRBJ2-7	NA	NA	TGTGCCGGCAGTGAGAACTACGAGCAGTACTTC	CAGSENYEQYF
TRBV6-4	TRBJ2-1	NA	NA	TGTGCCAGCAGTGAAGAGATGGGCAGACTCCCCTGCAATGAGCAGTTCTTC	CASSEEMGRLPCNEQFF
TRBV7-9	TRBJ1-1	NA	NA	TGTGCCAGCGGCATGACATTGAACACTGAAGCTTTCTTT	CASGMTLNTEAFF
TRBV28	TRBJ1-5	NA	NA	TGTGCCAGCAGTTTTGGTCGGGGCAATCAGCCCCAGCATTTT	CASSFGRGNQPQHF
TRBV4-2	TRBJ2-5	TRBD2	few	TGTGCCAGCAGCCAAGGGGGGACTAACATGGAGACCCAGTACTTC	CASSQGGTNMETQYF
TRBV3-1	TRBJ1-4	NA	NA	TGTGCCAGCAGCCAAGGATGGCTCCGACGGGCTAATGAAAAACTGTTTTTT	CASSQGWLRRANEKLFF
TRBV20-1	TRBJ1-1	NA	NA	TGCAGTGCCTCTAGGAGGGCAATGAACACTGAAGCTTTCTTT	CSASRRAMNTEAFF
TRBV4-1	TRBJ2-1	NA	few	TGCGCCAGCAGCCAAGATCTATCTGGGAACCCACTCTACAATGAGCAGTTCTTC	CASSQDLSGNPLYNEQFF
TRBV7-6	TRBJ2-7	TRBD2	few	TGTGCCAGCAGCTTAGAGAGCCGGACTAGCGGGGGCACCTACGAGCAGTACTTC	CASSLESRTSGGTYEQYF
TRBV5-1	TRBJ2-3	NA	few	TGCGCCAGCAGCTTGGAAGCAGGGGCGGGGAGTACGCAGTATTTT	CASSLEAGAGSTQYF
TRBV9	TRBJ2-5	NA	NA	TGTGCCAGCAGCACTCAGGGGCTAGAGACCCAGTACTTC	CASSTQGLETQYF
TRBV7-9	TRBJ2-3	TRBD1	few	TGTGCCAGCAGCCCGCCCGACAGGGAGGATACGCAGTATTTT	CASSPPDREDTQYF
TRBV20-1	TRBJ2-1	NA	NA	TGCAGTGCTAGACCGAGGAGTTACAATGAGCAGTTCTTC	CSARPRSYNEQFF
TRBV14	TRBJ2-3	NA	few	TGTGCCAGCAGCCAAACTGACAGCGCCCGGGGTGATACGCAGTATTTT	CASSQTDSARGDTQYF
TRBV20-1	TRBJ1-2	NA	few	TGCAGTGCTAGAGTTCTCCAGGGTCTTTATGGCTACACCTTC	CSARVLQGLYGYTF